The sequence of this T cell receptor beta chain was determined in a study of blood T cell repertoires in COVID-19. The overall study: The United States, Italy and Spain were the sources of the acute and convalescent COVID-19 samples. Sources were T cells, B-cell-depleted T cells, or PBMCs; the material itself was cDNA or gDNA.

Original handling: Nucleated cell number was recorded as an estimate derived from reference gene primer amplification. Method: immunoSEQ multiplex PCR; TCRdb's copy keeps in-frame clones and lacks some. V and J calls plus clone size are reproduced from that table; the DNA served to infer D and trimming. Of fewer than 250,000 clones in the sample, about 83% were seen once. Germline CDR1 SNHLY, CDR2 FYNNEI. This CDR3 has 15 amino acids. Trimming took 4 bases from V and 7 from J, leaving 17 bases between them. Sequencing was carried out using peripheral blood. The sequence derives from a human donor in a cohort sampled during active COVID-19. V and J are TRBV2 and TRBJ2-1; D possibly corresponds to TRBD2 (6 bases). CDR3 region: CASSVELALRNEQFF. Written as DNA, the CDR3 is TGTGCCAGCAGTGTCGAACTAGCTTTGAGAAATGAGCAGTTCTTC.